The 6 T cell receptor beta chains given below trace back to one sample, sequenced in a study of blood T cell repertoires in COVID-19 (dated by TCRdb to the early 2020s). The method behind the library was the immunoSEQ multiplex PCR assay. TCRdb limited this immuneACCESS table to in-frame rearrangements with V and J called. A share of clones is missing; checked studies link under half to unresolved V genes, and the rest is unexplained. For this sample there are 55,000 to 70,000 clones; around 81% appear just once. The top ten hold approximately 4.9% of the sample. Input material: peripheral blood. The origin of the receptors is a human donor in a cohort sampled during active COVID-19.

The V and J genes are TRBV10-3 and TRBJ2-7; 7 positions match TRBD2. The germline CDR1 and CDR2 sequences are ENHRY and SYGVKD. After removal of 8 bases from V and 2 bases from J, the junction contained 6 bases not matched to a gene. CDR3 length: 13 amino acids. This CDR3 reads CAIGGDRPYEQYF. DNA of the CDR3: TGTGCCATCGGGGGGGATCGCCCCTACGAGCAGTACTTC.

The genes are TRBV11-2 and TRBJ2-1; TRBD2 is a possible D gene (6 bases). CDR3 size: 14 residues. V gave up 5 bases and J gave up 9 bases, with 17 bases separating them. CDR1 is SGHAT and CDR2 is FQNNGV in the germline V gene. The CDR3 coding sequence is TGTGCCAGCAGCCCTAACATCGCGGGGCCTGAGCAGTTCTTC. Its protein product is CASSPNIAGPEQFF.

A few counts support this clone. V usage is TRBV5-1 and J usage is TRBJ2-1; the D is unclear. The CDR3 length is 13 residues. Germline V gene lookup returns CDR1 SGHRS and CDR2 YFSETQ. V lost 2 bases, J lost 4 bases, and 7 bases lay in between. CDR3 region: CASSLLEYNEQFF. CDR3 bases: TGCGCCAGCAGCTTATTGGAGTACAATGAGCAGTTCTTC.

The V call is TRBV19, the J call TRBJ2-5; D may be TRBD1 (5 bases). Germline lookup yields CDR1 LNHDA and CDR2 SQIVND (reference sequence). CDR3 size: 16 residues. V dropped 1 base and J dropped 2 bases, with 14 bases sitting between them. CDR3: CASSIGRGRQQETQYF. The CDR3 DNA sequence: TGTGCCAGTAGTATAGGAAGGGGCAGACAGCAAGAGACCCAGTACTTC. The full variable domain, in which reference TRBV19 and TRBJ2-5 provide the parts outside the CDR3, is DGGITQSPKYLFRKEGQNVTLSCEQNLNHDAMYWYRQDPGQGLRLIYYSQIVNDFQKGDIAEGYSVSREKKESFPLTVTSAQKNPTAFYLCASSIGRGRQQETQYFGPGTRLLVL.

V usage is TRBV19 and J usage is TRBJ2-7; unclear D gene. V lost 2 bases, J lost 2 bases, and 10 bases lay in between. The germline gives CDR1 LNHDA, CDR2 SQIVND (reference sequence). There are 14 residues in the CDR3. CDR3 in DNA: TGTGCCAGTAGTATATCCAACCGAGCCTACGAGCAGTACTTC. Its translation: CASSISNRAYEQYF.

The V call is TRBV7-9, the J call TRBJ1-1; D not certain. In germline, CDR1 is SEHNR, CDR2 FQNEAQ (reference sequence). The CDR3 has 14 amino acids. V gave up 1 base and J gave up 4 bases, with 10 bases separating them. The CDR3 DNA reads TGTGCCAGCAGCTTAGTGGAGGTTCCCACTGAAGCTTTCTTT. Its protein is CASSLVEVPTEAFF.